This T cell receptor (beta chain) was obtained from a study of blood T cell repertoires in COVID-19. Overall study: Samples taken during acute and convalescent COVID-19 were collected in the United States, Italy and Spain.

The CDR3 totals 13 residues. Trimming shortened V by 4 bases and J by 2 bases, and 7 bases separated the two germline ends. The germline CDR1 and CDR2 sequences are SGHNT and YYREEE (reference sequence). The participants were between about 18 and 90 years old and came from 24 US areas. Which cohort a participant joined came from the clinical history participants gave. As handled by the study authors: The assay estimated nucleated cells by amplifying reference gene primers. Assay used: immunoSEQ multiplex PCR; TCRdb lists only in-frame clones, some missing. V and J calls and clone size come straight from that table; D and trimming were deduced from the DNA. Of 190,000 or so clones detected, about nine tenths appear once; the ten largest clones hold under 13%.

This TCR derives from a man aged 18 to 29 with acute COVID-19. The chain couples TRBV5-4 to TRBJ2-1, with D possibly being TRBD2 (6 bases). The source material was PBMCs or T cells enriched from blood (not recorded which). In nucleotides, the CDR3 is TGTGCCAGCAGCGGGGAGGCCTACAATGAGCAGTTCTTC. Its translation: CASSGEAYNEQFF.